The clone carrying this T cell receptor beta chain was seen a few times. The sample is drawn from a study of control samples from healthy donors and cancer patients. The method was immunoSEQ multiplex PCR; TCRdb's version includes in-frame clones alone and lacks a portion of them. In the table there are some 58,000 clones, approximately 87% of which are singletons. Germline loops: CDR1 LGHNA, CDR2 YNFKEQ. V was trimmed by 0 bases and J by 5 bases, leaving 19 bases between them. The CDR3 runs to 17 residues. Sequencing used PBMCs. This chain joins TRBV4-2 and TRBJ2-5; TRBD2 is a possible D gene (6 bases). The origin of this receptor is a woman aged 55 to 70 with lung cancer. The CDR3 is CASSQDPLGRNGETQYF. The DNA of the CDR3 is TGTGCCAGCAGCCAAGACCCTCTAGGGAGGAATGGGGAGACCCAGTACTTC.